Given below is one T cell receptor beta chain in context. This record comes from a study of blood T cell repertoires in COVID-19. Study context: Italy, Spain and the United States were the sources of the convalescent and acute COVID-19 samples.

Original analysis: The authors estimated nucleated cell counts from reference gene primer amplification. This table comes from immunoSEQ multiplex PCR, and its TCRdb copy is limited to in-frame clones, with some not included. D and trimming come from the DNA, and the V and J calls and clone size come from that table. The table shows about 330,000 clones, with over 80% occurring only once. CDR1 LNHDA and CDR2 SQIVND come from the germline V gene (reference sequence). Germline trimming cut 5 bases from V and 6 bases from J; bases unmatched to any gene: 14. The CDR3 loop spans 17 amino acids. The sample was PBMCs or T cells enriched from blood (not recorded which). This rearrangement joins TRBV19 to TRBJ2-1; 9 bases match TRBD1. This TCR derives from a young man who had recovered from COVID-19. The CDR3, as DNA: TGTGCCAGTAGTCCACAGACCCGCCGGACAGGGGTCAATGAGCAGTTCTTC. Protein product: CASSPQTRRTGVNEQFF.